Detailed here is one TCR beta chain. Its antigen is not identified. Other DNA sequences from this sample encode an identical CDR3 as well. CDR3 size: 13 residues. The germline gives CDR1 SGDLS, CDR2 YYNGEE. Trimming took 2 bases from V and 1 from J, leaving 7 bases between them. The data were obtained in a study of shared clonotypes between healthy human individuals. Study results and caveats: Across subsets, estimated richness was generally greater for naive than for memory populations.

Each subset's genomic DNA was split evenly across several immunoSEQ plates. A roughly 200 ng quantity of DNA, 30,000 to 35,000 T cell genomes, went into the sorted-subset replicate PCRs. Original analysis: Because ImmunoSEQ provided only junction sequences with no quality scores, the filtering differed. Generated by immunoSEQ multiplex PCR, the TCRdb table keeps only in-frame clones and is missing some. Clone size and V and J calls were adopted from that table, with D and trimming inferred from the DNA. The sample contains under 1,900,000 clones, approximately 98.5% of which appear only once. Sequenced input: naive CD4+ T cells sorted from blood. Stated subset: CD45RA+ positively selected. This TCR was recovered from a man in his thirties or forties in good health. This sequence joins TRBV9 and TRBJ2-7, with D unclear. This CDR3 reads CASSVGTSYEQYF. The CDR3 coding sequence is TGTGCCAGCAGCGTTGGCACTTCCTACGAGCAGTACTTC.